This TCR beta chain was profiled in a study of blood T cell repertoires in COVID-19 (dated by TCRdb to the early 2020s). Looking at the study overall: Collaborator samples came from the United States, Italy and Spain and covered acute and convalescent phases of COVID-19. The prospective study material was composed of cDNA or gDNA derived from T cells, B-cell-depleted T cells, or PBMCs. The repertoires were made available in a free public database intended to serve as a resource for research on the immune response to SARS-CoV-2. The samples were drawn from two sources: the first 160 participants of the ongoing ImmuneRACE study, and over 1,000 subjects contributed by 6 global collaborators. Deeply sampled blood TCRbeta repertoires from subjects exposed to, actively infected with, or recovered from COVID-19 were included in the dataset. Sample metadata almost always included a de-identified subject ID, COVID-19 status, age in years and sex. Where available, HLA class I and class II types were obtained from metadata supplied by the sample provider rather than from assay-based typing. What the research found in general, with its limitations: The quantity of clinical and demographic metadata differed by source and by participant and was supplied without curation.

Whole blood was collected in K2EDTA tubes by collaborating institutions according to the institutions' own protocols. Collaborator samples were shipped for TCRbeta analysis as frozen whole blood, isolated PBMCs, or DNA extracted from either sample type. TCRbeta CDR3 regions were amplified from genomic DNA by means of the immunoSEQ Assay, a bias-controlled multiplex PCR. Regarding the original processing steps: Within the assay, amplification of reference gene primers was used to estimate how many nucleated cells each sample contained. Sequence reads were collapsed and filtered to measure the absolute abundance of every unique TCRbeta CDR3 rearrangement. For each sample, productive Simpson clonality was calculated as the square root of Simpson's diversity index across productive rearrangements. The source is immuneACCESS, and TCRdb retained only in-frame sequences with V and J called. Part of the clones is not carried over; for the studies checked, unresolved V genes explain less than half of this, and the remainder is unexplained. The V and J calls and clone size were taken over from that table, and D and trimming were inferred from the DNA. Present in this sample are 110,000 or so clones, 70% to 80% of which were seen just once. 2% to 3% of the sample comes from the top ten.

Of note for this clone: There is no known antigen for this receptor. The sample holds no much larger clone one base away, and base qualities are not on file.

Trimming costs V 1 base and J 0 bases, and their ends lie 15 bases apart. Its CDR3 holds 17 amino acids, cysteine through phenylalanine. The only DNA kept is the CDR3, 51 bases in frame from the first base. The germline V gene yields SGHTA for CDR1 and FQGNSA for CDR2. Input material: peripheral blood. The TCR was taken from a man aged 50 to 59 with acute or convalescent COVID-19. This receptor chain uses TRBV7-2 and TRBJ1-1; D gene: possibly TRBD1, on 5 matching bases. The sequence in DNA is TGTGCCAGCAGCTTAGGGAGGGGACGACTTATGAACACTGAAGCTTTCTTT. It codes for CASSLGRGRLMNTEAFF.